Following are 2 T cell receptor beta chains from one sample sequenced in a study of control samples from healthy donors and cancer patients. The repertoire was sequenced with immunoSEQ multiplex PCR; TCRdb's copy has only in-frame clones and lacks some. The sample records 150,000 to 200,000 clones, about 90% being singletons. Sequencing was carried out using blood. These receptors all stem from a woman aged 45-60 years in good health.

The genes are TRBV3-1 (or the pseudogene TRBV3-2) and TRBJ1-1, with D hard to call. This CDR3 contains 14 residues. The V gene's germline CDR1 is LGHDT and CDR2 YNNKEL (reference sequence). Trimming took off 0 bases at V and 4 bases at J, with 9 bases between the two ends. The CDR3 loop reads CASSQEVGPTEAFF. The CDR3 nucleotides are TGTGCCAGCAGCCAAGAGGTGGGCCCCACTGAAGCTTTCTTT.

The V and J genes are TRBV4-1 and TRBJ2-7; D not resolved. Germline CDR1 MGHRA, CDR2 YSYEKL. CDR3 length: 14 residues. V lost 0 bases, J lost 4 bases, and 10 bases lay in between. The CDR3 protein is CASSQDQGTYEQYF. The CDR3 coding sequence is TGCGCCAGCAGCCAAGACCAAGGCACTTACGAGCAGTACTTC.